Shown below are 32 T cell receptor beta chains from a single sample sequenced in a study of tumor and adjacent non-tumor tissue in lung cancer. This sample's RNA came from whole unsorted tissue. Three rounds of nested PCR, following a modified ARM-PCR protocol, produced the TCRbeta library. TCRdb ran MiXCR on the multiplex PCR reads and lists one entry per CDR3 protein. The sample contains 100,000 to 150,000 distinct CDR3 sequences, 55% to 75% of which appear only once. The sequenced sample was lung tumor tissue. Receptors originate from a man between 25 and 39 years old with non-small cell lung cancer.

As to this clonotype: Since no conserved phenylalanine or tryptophan closes the CDR3, a read error is the likely cause. The genes are TRBV5-6 and TRBJ2-1; TRBD2 might be the D (6 bases). The length of the CDR3 is 15 residues. Germline V gene lookup returns CDR1 SGHDT and CDR2 YYEEEE. For the CDR3, the DNA is TGTACCAGTAGCCTCGGGGGAGAATACTACAATGAGCAGTTCCTC. As protein: CTSSLGGEYYNEQFL.

As to this clonotype: The junction and the germline gene differ at one end; a read error may be behind it. The genes are TRBV11-3 and TRBJ2-7, with D maybe TRBD1 (5 bases). The CDR3 spans 12 residues. Germline V lookup: CDR1 SGHNT, CDR2 YENEEA. CDR3 amino acids: CACSLTGYVQYF. DNA for the CDR3: TGTGCCTGCAGCTTAACAGGTTACGTGCAGTACTTC. The full variable domain, rest sourced from reference TRBV11-3 and TRBJ2-7, is EAGVVQSPRYKIIEKKQPVAFWCNPISGHNTLYWYLQNLGQGPELLIRYENEEAVDDSQLPKDRFSAERLKGVDSTLKIQPAELGDSAVYLCACSLTGYVQYFGPGTRLTVT.

The chain joins TRBV5-1 to TRBJ1-5; no reliable D call. Germline CDR1 SGHRS, CDR2 YFSETQ. The CDR3 is 14 residues long. Trimming removed 0 bases at V and 3 bases at J, with 7 bases between. The CDR3 region has the DNA TGCGCCAGCAGCTTGGGCGGGGACAATCAGCCCCAGCATTTT. Translation gives CASSLGGDNQPQHF.

For this clonotype: Relative to the germline gene, one junction end is altered; a read error may explain this. This chain uses TRBV19 with TRBJ2-1; 7 bases match TRBD2. This CDR3 has 14 amino acids. The germline V gene has CDR1 LNHDA and CDR2 SQIVND (reference sequence). In DNA form, the CDR3 reads TGTGTCAGTAGCCGACTAGCAGAAAGGAATGAGCAGTTCTTC. Translation gives CVSSRLAERNEQFF. Full variable domain (rest looked up from reference TRBV19 and TRBJ2-1): DGGITQSPKYLFRKEGQNVTLSCEQNLNHDAMYWYRQDPGQGLRLIYYSQIVNDFQKGDIAEGYSVSREKKESFPLTVTSAQKNPTAFYLCVSSRLAERNEQFFGPGTRLTVL.

Comments on this clonotype: At one end, the junction sequence differs from germline, possibly due to a read error. This chain connects TRBV10-3 to TRBJ2-5; the D gene is possibly TRBD1 (7 bases). The CDR3 spans 16 residues. The germline V gene has CDR1 ENHRY and CDR2 SYGVKD. CDR3 residues: CVISVRNRGGGETQYF. Here the CDR3 DNA reads TGTGTCATCAGTGTTAGAAACAGGGGAGGAGGGGAGACCCAGTACTTC.

This clonotype was detected once. The CDR3 does not end in the conserved phenylalanine or tryptophan, so this is likely a read error. The V gene is TRBV12-3 or TRBV12-4, the J gene TRBJ2-7, with D hard to call. This CDR3 contains 12 residues. The CDR3 region is CTSTLAPGQQYS. In nucleotides, the CDR3 is TGTACCAGCACCCTGGCCCCTGGGCAGCAGTACTCC.

This rearrangement joins TRBV6-5 to TRBJ1-5; possible D gene TRBD1, 6 bases. Per germline, CDR1 MNHEY and CDR2 SVGAGI. V dropped 9 bases and J dropped 2 bases, with 26 bases sitting between them. CDR3 length: 18 residues. In nucleotides, the CDR3 is TGTGCCAGTAGTACTCGATTTGGGGGCCGCAAGGGCAATCAGCCCCAGCATTTT. Its protein product is CASSTRFGGRKGNQPQHF.

This clonotype was seen only a few times. This sequence may be a read error, since a much larger clone differs from it by one base. The chain uses TRBV20-1 and TRBJ1-2, with TRBD1 matching 11 bases. In germline, CDR1 is DFQATT, CDR2 SNEGSKA (reference sequence). This CDR3 has 13 residues. Written as DNA, the CDR3 is TGCAATGCCCTGGACAGGGGGCTAGACGGCTACACCTTC. As protein: CNALDRGLDGYTF.

Of note for this clonotype: At one of its ends the junction is not consistent with the germline gene, which may arise from a read error. The chain links TRBV6-6 to TRBJ1-1; a weak D match, TRBD1 (6 bases). The CDR3 is made up of 13 amino acids. Germline assignment: CDR1 MNHNY and CDR2 SVGAGI (reference sequence). The CDR3 is CASRGQAYTETFF. The CDR3 region has the DNA TGTGCCAGCAGGGGACAAGCATACACTGAAACTTTCTTT.

Concerning this clonotype: One junction end does not reproduce the germline sequence, and a read error may be involved. V and J are TRBV20-1 and TRBJ1-1, with TRBD1 matching over 11 bases. The CDR3 has 15 residues. Germline values: CDR1 DFQATT, CDR2 SNEGSKA (reference sequence). In DNA, the CDR3 is TGCAGTCCTAGCGGGACAGGGGGTTTTATTACTGAGGCTTTCTTT. Residues: CSPSGTGGFITEAFF.

On this clonotype: At one end the junction does not follow the germline gene, possibly because of a read error. The chain has TRBV29-1 and TRBJ2-7, with a weak D call TRBD2 (5 bases). The germline CDR1 and CDR2 sequences are SQVTM and ANQGSEA. This CDR3 contains 13 residues. In nucleotides, the CDR3 is TGTAGCGTTGATTCGGGATCTACGCTGGAGCACTACTTC. Its translation is CSVDSGSTLEHYF.

Comment on this clonotype: A much larger clone sits a single nucleotide away, making a read error possible. The genes are TRBV13 and TRBJ2-7; possible D gene TRBD1, 5 bases. Germline CDR1 and CDR2: PRHDT and FYEKMQ (reference sequence). CDR3 size: 12 residues. The CDR3 loop is CASSPQGYDQYF. The CDR3 DNA is TGTGCCAGCAGCCCCCAGGGTTACGATCAGTACTTC.

This clonotype was counted a few times. This sequence joins TRBV4-1 and TRBJ2-7; unclear D gene. The V and J ends lost 1 base and 2 bases respectively, with 6 bases between them. Germline lookup yields CDR1 MGHRA and CDR2 YSYEKL. This CDR3 is 13 amino acids long. In nucleotides, the CDR3 is TGCGCCAGCAGCCAAGGGGGTACCTACGAGCAGTACTTC. It is translated as CASSQGGTYEQYF.

As for this clonotype: A junction end diverges from the germline sequence, so it may reflect a read error. This sequence joins TRBV24-1 and TRBJ2-1; maybe TRBD2 (5 bases). In germline, CDR1 is KGHDR, CDR2 SFDVKD. The CDR3 covers 12 residues. Written as DNA, the CDR3 is TGTCCCACCGGGAACTTGGGCAATGAGCAGTTCTTC. It is translated as CPTGNLGNEQFF.

CDR3 residues: CACEGESYVYYGYTF. CDR3 DNA sequence: TGTGCCTGCGAAGGGGAGTCCTACGTCTACTATGGCTACACCTTC. The chain uses TRBV6-1 and TRBJ1-2, with D possibly matching TRBD1 (5 bases). The CDR3 covers 15 residues. Per germline, CDR1 MNHNS and CDR2 SASEGT. The V end was cut by 11 bases, the J end by 3 bases, with 22 bases between.

A note on this clonotype: A much larger clone is a single base away; this may be a read error. J is TRBJ1-2 and V is TRBV29-1; tentatively, D is TRBD1 (6 bases). The V end lost 8 bases, the J end lost 8 bases, and 15 bases lay between the germline ends. The CDR3 sequence is 11 residues long. Germline V gene data show CDR1 as SQVTM and CDR2 as ANQGSEA. The CDR3 here is CSRSGARGYTF. CDR3 in DNA: TGCAGCAGGTCGGGGGCGCGGGGCTACACCTTC.

As concerns this clonotype: Sequence at one end of the junction differs from germline and may be a read error. The V and J genes are TRBV11-2 and TRBJ1-1, with D unclear. Germline CDR1 is SGHAT and CDR2 is FQNNGV. CDR3 length: 16 residues. CDR3 residues: CPSSLSLGPLNTEAFF. CDR3 coding DNA: TGTCCCAGCAGCCTTTCCCTTGGACCGCTGAACACTGAAGCTTTCTTT. The variable domain in full, completed from reference TRBV11-2 and TRBJ1-1, reads EAGVAQSPRYKIIEKRQSVAFWCNPISGHATLYWYQQILGQGPKLLIQFQNNGVVDDSQLPKDRFSAERLKGVDSTLKIQPAKLEDSAVYLCPSSLSLGPLNTEAFFGQGTRLTVV.

Points on this clonotype: The junction departs from the called germline gene at one end, perhaps through a read error. The V gene is TRBV20-1, the J gene TRBJ1-5; 8 positions agree with TRBD1. The V gene's germline CDR1 is DFQATT and CDR2 SNEGSKA (reference sequence). The CDR3 is 14 amino acids. The CDR3 sequence is CSASADRAGQPQHF. CDR3 nucleotides: TGTAGTGCTAGCGCGGACAGGGCTGGTCAGCCCCAGCATTTT.

As concerns this clonotype: One junction end disagrees with the germline gene, perhaps due to a read error. The J gene is TRBJ1-5, the V gene TRBV12-3 or TRBV12-4; the match to TRBD1 covers 9 bases. This CDR3 is 16 amino acids long. CDR3 in DNA: TGTGTCAGCAGCTCACAGGGGGCCACCCTTAATCAGCCCCAGCATTTT. This gives the protein CVSSSQGATLNQPQHF.

Note on this clonotype: One base away lies a much larger clone, so this may be a sequencing read error. This chain uses TRBV6-5 with TRBJ1-5; 9 bases are a match to TRBD1. J lost 2 bases, V lost 9 bases, and 14 bases had no gene match. CDR3 size: 17 residues. CDR1 is MNHEY, CDR2 SVGAGI, per germline. In DNA, the CDR3 is TGTGCCAGGAGGGAGTCCTGGACAGGGGAGGGCAATCAGCCCCAGCATTTT. Its protein is CARRESWTGEGNQPQHF.

On this clonotype itself: This may be a read error: a much more frequent sequence differs by one nucleotide. The chain carries TRBV20-1 and TRBJ2-7; D tentatively reads TRBD1 or TRBD2 (6 bases each). CDR1 and CDR2 from the germline V gene are DFQATT and SNEGSKA (reference sequence). The CDR3 extends over 12 amino acids. The CDR3: CGARGGSYEQYF. In nucleotides, the CDR3 is TGCGGTGCTAGAGGGGGGAGCTACGAGCAGTACTTC.

Note on this clonotype: The junction departs from the called germline gene at one end, perhaps through a read error. The rearrangement joins TRBV4-2 to TRBJ1-6; D gene unclear. Germline CDR1 LGHNA, CDR2 YNFKEQ. The CDR3 extends over 16 amino acids. CDR3 in amino acids: CTSSQVNSGNNSPLHF. In DNA form, the CDR3 reads TGTACCAGTAGCCAAGTCAACAGTGGGAATAATTCACCCCTCCACTTT.

Worth noting for this clonotype: At one end, the junction sequence differs from germline, possibly due to a read error. The genes are TRBV29-1 and TRBJ1-1; D possibly corresponds to TRBD1 (5 bases). The CDR3 loop spans 13 amino acids. CDR1 is SQVTM, CDR2 ANQGSEA, per germline. CDR3 coding DNA: TGCAGCGTTGATGCTACGGTGGACAATGAAGTTTTCTTT. Translation gives CSVDATVDNEVFF.

This clonotype was picked up a small number of times. The rearrangement joins TRBV24-1 to TRBJ1-1; D perhaps matches TRBD1 (6 bases). The CDR3 sequence is 14 residues long. V lost 2 bases and J lost 4, with 10 bases in between. Looked up from germline, CDR1 is KGHDR and CDR2 is SFDVKD. CDR3 nucleotide sequence: TGTGCCACCAGTGATTCCACAGGGCGCACTGAAGCTTTCTTT. It encodes CATSDSTGRTEAFF.

On this clonotype: Given a much more abundant clone one base away, this may be a read error. The rearrangement links TRBV20-1 to TRBJ2-3; 7 nucleotides agree with TRBD1. The germline V gene has CDR1 DFQATT and CDR2 SNEGSKA (reference sequence). This CDR3 is built from 16 residues. The chain's CDR3 is CSARAGQVLWADMQYF. The DNA for the CDR3 is TGCAGTGCTAGAGCCGGACAGGTTTTATGGGCAGATATGCAGTATTTT.

With regard to this clonotype: One end of the junction varies from germline; a read error may be responsible. The chain links TRBV11-2 to TRBJ1-5, with a possible D match to TRBD1 (5 bases). CDR1 and CDR2 from the germline V gene are SGHAT and FQNNGV. The CDR3 is 14 amino acids. CDR3 in DNA: TGTGCCAACAGCTTATCTGCGGACAATCAGGCCCAGCATTTT. Translation gives CANSLSADNQAQHF.

Concerning this clonotype: A read error may produce the germline difference seen at one junction end. The chain couples TRBV6-5 to TRBJ2-1, with a weak D call TRBD2 (5 bases). CDR3 length: 17 amino acids. Per germline, CDR1 MNHEY and CDR2 SVGAGI. In DNA, the CDR3 is TGTGCCGGCAGTTACTCCCGGCTAGTGGGAGTGGGGAATGAGCAGTTCTTC. Its protein product is CAGSYSRLVGVGNEQFF.

On this clonotype itself: Given a much more abundant clone one base away, this may be a read error. The gene calls are TRBV29-1 and TRBJ2-3, with 7 positions matching TRBD2. CDR1 SQVTM and CDR2 ANQGSEA come from the germline V gene. The CDR3 contains 12 residues. Trimming at V came to 6 bases and at J to 14 bases, leaving 14 bases not matched to a gene. For the CDR3, the DNA is TGCAGCGTCCGCGGGGGAGGATCGGATTGGTATTTT. This codes for CSVRGGGSDWYF.

Regarding this clonotype: Since no conserved phenylalanine or tryptophan closes the CDR3, a read error is the likely cause. This chain connects TRBV24-1 to TRBJ2-1; no clear D gene. V lost 7 bases, J lost 7 bases, and 7 bases lay in between. The CDR3 extends over 11 amino acids. CDR1 and CDR2 (germline): KGHDR, SFDVKD. In nucleotides, the CDR3 is TGTGCCACCAGCTTAGAAAATGAGCAGTTCTCC. Protein sequence: CATSLENEQFS.

V usage is TRBV4-1 and J usage is TRBJ1-1; no definite D call. This CDR3 contains 15 residues. Trimming pared 0 bases from V and 4 bases from J, leaving 12 bases between. The germline V gene encodes CDR1 MGHRA and CDR2 YSYEKL. CDR3 DNA: TGCGCCAGCAGCCAAGACCTGGGAGTGAGCACTGAAGCTTTCTTT. Translating it yields CASSQDLGVSTEAFF.

This chain joins TRBV30 and TRBJ2-3, with D hard to call. This CDR3 is 15 amino acids long. The germline gives CDR1 GTSNPN, CDR2 SVGIG (reference sequence). Between the trimmed V and J ends, which lost 2 bases and 8 bases, there was a span of 20 bases. Here the CDR3 DNA reads TGTGCCTGGAGTTCCCCTCCATGGTCCACGACTACGCAGTATTTT. It translates to CAWSSPPWSTTTQYF. The full variable domain, in which reference TRBV30 and TRBJ2-3 provide the parts outside the CDR3, is SQTIHQWPATLVQPVGSPLSLECTVEGTSNPNLYWYRQAAGRGLQLLFYSVGIGQISSEVPQNLSASRPQDRQFILSSKKLLLSDSGFYLCAWSSPPWSTTTQYFGPGTRLTVL.

As regards this clonotype: At one end the junction does not follow the germline gene, possibly because of a read error. The rearrangement links TRBV6-5 to TRBJ2-3; D is undetermined. The CDR3 is 14 residues long. The germline gives CDR1 MNHEY, CDR2 SVGAGI. CDR3 in DNA: TGTGCCAGCGGACCTTTAAGGGCCACAGATGCGCAGTATTTT. This sequence encodes CASGPLRATDAQYF.